Below are 20 T cell receptor beta chains sequenced from a single sample in a study of T cells in Graves' hyperthyroidism and ophthalmopathy. Amplification yielded TCR beta CDR3 regions, with RNA transcripts as the source. A set of HTBI primers served as the primers for a first-round RT-PCR of the TCR CDR3. TCRdb re-called the multiplex PCR reads through MiXCR, storing one row per CDR3 protein. This repertoire shows more than 300,000 distinct CDR3 sequences, roughly 13% found once; its top ten account for 9% to 9.5%. The specimen sequenced was blood. Receptors originate from a woman between 18 and 29 years old with Graves' hyperthyroidism.

This clonotype was observed many times. The J gene is TRBJ2-7, the V gene TRBV7-3, with 11 bases aligning to TRBD1. Trimming at V came to 0 bases and at J to 0 bases, leaving 4 bases not matched to a gene. Germline assignment: CDR1 SGHTA and CDR2 FQGTGA. There are 17 residues in the CDR3. The CDR3, as DNA: TGTGCCAGCAGCTTAACGGGAGGGACAGGGGGCTCCTACGAGCAGTACTTC. This sequence encodes CASSLTGGTGGSYEQYF.

This clonotype was counted a few times. CDR3 DNA: TGCGCCAGCAGCCCGTTCGGACTAGAAGAGACCCAGTACTTC. Translated, it gives CASSPFGLEETQYF. The chain joins TRBV5-1 to TRBJ2-5; 7 bases agree with TRBD2. The CDR3 extends over 14 amino acids. Germline CDR1 SGHRS, CDR2 YFSETQ. With 4 bases clipped from V and 3 bases from J, the junction kept 6 bases outside the gene matches.

In this sample, this clonotype turned up many times. The chain employs TRBV27 and TRBJ2-1, with TRBD1 as a possible D gene (5 bases). Trimming stripped 0 bases from V and 8 bases from J, with 5 bases between. This CDR3 has 12 residues. CDR1 MNHEY and CDR2 SMNVEV come from the germline V gene (reference sequence). The CDR3 loop reads CASSLSGHEQFF. The CDR3 bases are TGTGCCAGCAGTTTATCGGGGCATGAGCAGTTCTTC.

This clonotype has a count of ten or more. This chain connects TRBV27 to TRBJ2-1; the D call may be TRBD1 or TRBD2 (6 bases each). This CDR3 has 14 amino acids. The V gene's germline CDR1 is MNHEY and CDR2 SMNVEV (reference sequence). V shed 3 bases and J shed 4 bases, with 10 bases lying between them. CDR3 in DNA: TGTGCCAGCAGTTTCCAGGGGAGGTACAATGAGCAGTTCTTC. It codes for CASSFQGRYNEQFF.

This clonotype came up many times. V is TRBV6-1 and J is TRBJ1-1, with a tentative D call TRBD1 (6 bases). Germline lookup yields CDR1 MNHNS and CDR2 SASEGT. The CDR3 is 13 residues long. The ends were cut back, 2 bases at V and 11 bases at J, with 15 bases in the middle. CDR3 nucleotides: TGTGCCAGCAGTGAATGGGGGGCGAGTCTGGCTTTCTTT. This translates into CASSEWGASLAFF.

This clonotype showed up just a few times. The rearrangement links TRBV20-1 to TRBJ1-6; D remains ambiguous. In germline, CDR1 is DFQATT, CDR2 SNEGSKA (reference sequence). V was cut by 0 bases and J by 5 bases, with 5 bases left in between. The CDR3 runs 13 residues. CDR3 in amino acids: CSAREQHNSPLHF. The CDR3 DNA sequence: TGCAGTGCTAGAGAGCAGCATAATTCACCCCTCCACTTT.

V is TRBV10-3 and J is TRBJ2-1; 12 bases are a match to TRBD2. Germline CDR1 reads ENHRY; CDR2 reads SYGVKD. Trimming removed 10 bases from V and 4 bases from J; junction bases left unmatched: 8. This CDR3 is 15 amino acids long. CDR3 in DNA: TGTGCCACCATACTAGCGGGAGGCGGGTACAATGAGCAGTTCTTC. Translation gives CATILAGGGYNEQFF.

This clonotype showed up many times. The chain uses TRBV5-6 and TRBJ2-5, with no clear D. Looked up from germline, CDR1 is SGHDT and CDR2 is YYEEEE. V gave up 1 base and J gave up 1 base, with 8 bases separating them. The length of the CDR3 is 14 residues. The CDR3 nucleotides are TGTGCCAGCAGCTTGACCTGGAGCCAAGAGACCCAGTACTTC. Its protein product is CASSLTWSQETQYF.

At least ten counts were recorded for this clonotype. The rearrangement uses TRBV7-9 and TRBJ1-5, with TRBD1 as a possible D gene (5 bases). Per germline, CDR1 SEHNR and CDR2 FQNEAQ (reference sequence). The CDR3 runs 14 residues. Trimming removed 5 bases at V and 7 bases at J, with 15 bases between. The CDR3 coding sequence is TGTGCCAGCAGCCCGGAGACGGGGCGGCAGCCCCAGCATTTT. Translated, it gives CASSPETGRQPQHF.

This clonotype was counted ten times or more. The chain joins TRBV28 to TRBJ2-1, with TRBD1 matching 9 bases. This CDR3 is 15 amino acids long. The junction had 7 bases not matched to a gene; V was cut back by 4 bases and J by 6 bases. Germline V gene sequence: CDR1 MDHEN, CDR2 SYDVKM. In DNA form, the CDR3 reads TGTGCCAGCAGTTCGACGGGACAGGGTGGCAATGAGCAGTTCTTC. Translated, it gives CASSSTGQGGNEQFF.

There are many counts of this clonotype. The J gene is TRBJ1-2, the V gene TRBV6-1; TRBD1 might be the D (5 bases). The CDR3 has 14 amino acids. CDR1 is MNHNS, CDR2 SASEGT, per germline. The V end lost 5 bases, the J end lost 4 bases, and 14 bases lay between the germline ends. The CDR3 coding sequence is TGTGCCAGCAGTTACCTAGACAGAATCTATGGCTACACCTTC. It yields the protein CASSYLDRIYGYTF.

This clonotype was detected ten times or more. The genes are TRBV28 and TRBJ1-2; D is unresolved. The ends were cut back, 2 bases at V and 7 bases at J, with 23 bases in the middle. This CDR3 has 17 residues. Germline lookup yields CDR1 MDHEN and CDR2 SYDVKM. The CDR3 region has the DNA TGTGCCAGCAGTTTACCCTCAATAACCTCAATAATCGTTGGCTACACCTTC. Translating gives CASSLPSITSIIVGYTF.

This clonotype was recorded at least ten times. The chain is built from TRBV6-5 and TRBJ1-1, with D tentatively TRBD1 (6 bases). The length of the CDR3 is 15 residues. The V gene lost 0 bases and the J gene lost 3 bases, with 11 bases spanning the gap. Germline CDR1 MNHEY, CDR2 SVGAGI. CDR3 coding DNA: TGTGCCAGCAGTTACTCGTATCAGGGGCACACTGAAGCTTTCTTT. The encoded protein is CASSYSYQGHTEAFF.

Many counts were recorded for this clonotype. The rearrangement joins TRBV28 to TRBJ1-5; tentatively, D is TRBD1 (6 bases). Trimming left V 6 bases short and J 5 bases short, with 17 bases between. The V gene's germline CDR1 is MDHEN and CDR2 SYDVKM. The CDR3 contains 15 residues. CDR3 coding DNA: TGTGCCAGCAGACCAAGGGGGGCGCAAGATCAGCCCCAGCATTTT. This encodes CASRPRGAQDQPQHF.

This clonotype came up a few times. This may stem from a read error, because a much larger clone lies one nucleotide away. The V gene is TRBV28, the J gene TRBJ2-1; D remains ambiguous. The CDR3 extends over 14 amino acids. Germline V gives CDR1 MDHEN, CDR2 SYDVKM. V dropped 6 bases and J dropped 5 bases, with 14 bases sitting between them. CDR3 amino acids: CASRSMDAHNEQFF. DNA of the CDR3: TGTGCCAGCAGATCCATGGACGCACACAATGAGCAGTTCTTC.

At least ten counts were recorded for this clonotype. J is TRBJ2-7 and V is TRBV28, with a weak D call TRBD1 (6 bases). The CDR3 sequence is 15 residues long. Germline assignment: CDR1 MDHEN and CDR2 SYDVKM. V shed 6 bases and J shed 2 bases, with 17 bases lying between them. CDR3 amino acids: CASSARGSVTYEQYF. The CDR3 coding sequence is TGTGCCAGCAGCGCCAGGGGTAGCGTAACCTACGAGCAGTACTTC.

The CDR3 DNA sequence: TGTGCCAGCAACGATAACAGGGGTAACGAGCAGTACTTC. Translating it yields CASNDNRGNEQYF. V gene TRBV3-1 combines with J gene TRBJ2-7; TRBD1 matches at 7 bases. This CDR3 is 13 amino acids long. Germline trimming cut 7 bases from V and 5 bases from J; bases unmatched to any gene: 8. Germline CDR1 is LGHDT and CDR2 is YNNKEL (reference sequence).

The table lists this clonotype with a few counts. This sequence joins TRBV10-1 and TRBJ2-2, with 9 nucleotides matching TRBD2. The J segment lost 4 bases and the V segment lost 5 bases, leaving 5 bases of the junction unmatched. Germline V gene data show CDR1 as WNHNN and CDR2 as SYGVQD (reference sequence). This CDR3 has 15 amino acids. The CDR3 protein is CASSRSGGFTGELFF. The CDR3 bases are TGCGCCAGCAGTCGGAGCGGGGGGTTCACCGGGGAGCTGTTTTTT.

The sample holds many counts of this clonotype. The rearrangement links TRBV14 to TRBJ2-5, with 9 nucleotides matching TRBD2. V was pared by 2 bases and J by 5 bases, with 12 bases of the junction left unmatched. The CDR3 contains 17 residues. Germline V lookup: CDR1 SGHDN, CDR2 FVKESK. CDR3 residues: CASSQWSSGMSRETQYF. The CDR3 region has the DNA TGTGCCAGCAGCCAATGGTCTAGCGGGATGAGCCGGGAGACCCAGTACTTC.

This clonotype was found many times. The chain links TRBV28 to TRBJ1-1; D might be TRBD1 (5 bases). CDR3 size: 13 residues. The germline gives CDR1 MDHEN, CDR2 SYDVKM. V lost 7 bases to trimming and J lost 5 bases, with 14 bases between them. The CDR3 is CASIPGWGTEAFF. In DNA form, the CDR3 reads TGTGCCAGCATCCCGGGATGGGGGACTGAAGCTTTCTTT.